This T cell receptor (beta chain) derives from a study of blood T cells in healthy people across ages. Findings and limits, study-wide: The fall in TCR beta diversity per million T cells was roughly linear with age.

PCR was performed a second time for roughly 7 to 11 cycles using a sample-barcoded 5' primer and a J-beta primer mix. Every cDNA was tagged by a template-switch adaptor with 12 random nucleotides. TCRdb re-called the 5' RACE reads with MiXCR, one entry per CDR3 protein. This sample carries roughly 1,500,000 distinct CDR3 sequences, around 35% of them seen once, and the ten largest clones take approximately 10%. Germline V lookup: CDR1 SGHRS, CDR2 YFSETQ. The CDR3 has 13 residues. This clonotype was found many times. Its antigen is not known. The junction differs from germline at one of its ends, possibly a read error.

The receptor's source is a woman under 40 in good health. The V gene is TRBV5-1, the J gene TRBJ1-1; TRBD1 might be the D (6 bases). Sequencing was performed on blood. In DNA form, the CDR3 reads TGTGCCAGCAGCTCGGGACAGAACACTGAAGCTTTCTTT. Encoded protein: CASSSGQNTEAFF.